This T cell receptor (beta chain) was found in a study of beta chain features in type 1 diabetes. The sample holds a few counts of this clone. Germline V gene sequence: CDR1 MGHRA, CDR2 YSYEKL. The CDR3 has 17 residues. V lost 8 bases, J lost 5 bases, and 11 bases stayed unmatched. TCRB transcripts that were expressed got sequenced, as all of the isolated RNA had been reverse transcribed. Some clones are missing from TCRdb's copy, which holds only in-frame ones; the method was immunoSEQ multiplex PCR. This table holds about 360,000 clones, 10% to 15% found once. The receptor comes from a man between 18 and 29 years old in good health. The sequencing sample was made of naive CD4+ T cells from blood. V is TRBV4-1 and J is TRBJ2-1; 14 positions match TRBD2. CDR3 bases: TGCGCCAGCGCCTATCCCGGGACTAGCGGGAGAAACAATGAGCAGTTCTTC. This encodes CASAYPGTSGRNNEQFF.